The 19 T cell receptor beta chains below all came from one sample that was sequenced in a study of blood T cell repertoires in COVID-19. The repertoire was sequenced with immunoSEQ multiplex PCR; TCRdb's copy has only in-frame clones and lacks some. In the table there are just over 350,000 clones, more than 75% of which are singletons. The sample taken for sequencing was PBMCs or T cells enriched from blood (not recorded which). The receptors here all came from a woman aged 25 to 39 who had recovered from COVID-19.

V and J are TRBV28 and TRBJ1-1, with 7 positions matching TRBD1. The germline V gene has CDR1 MDHEN and CDR2 SYDVKM. V lost 1 base, J lost 8 bases, and 4 bases stayed unmatched. The CDR3 runs 13 residues. CDR3 protein: CASSLFPGQEAFF. The CDR3 DNA follows: TGTGCCAGCAGTTTATTTCCGGGACAGGAAGCTTTCTTT.

The chain combines TRBV6-1 with TRBJ2-7, with D hard to call. Germline CDR1 is MNHNS and CDR2 is SASEGT. Trimming removed 1 base from V and 3 bases from J, with 7 bases in between. The CDR3 sequence is 13 residues long. CDR3 sequence: CASSEGLIYEQYF. The CDR3 nucleotides are TGTGCCAGCAGTGAAGGGCTCATCTACGAGCAGTACTTC.

V usage is TRBV2 and J usage is TRBJ1-5, with unresolved D. Trimming pared 4 bases from V and 2 bases from J, leaving 12 bases between. There are 15 residues in the CDR3. Looked up from germline, CDR1 is SNHLY and CDR2 is FYNNEI. Here the CDR3 reads CASSVTGSGNQPQHF. CDR3 in DNA: TGTGCCAGCAGTGTGACGGGGTCGGGCAATCAGCCCCAGCATTTT.

The count of this clone is one. This chain joins TRBV13 and TRBJ1-1; 8 positions match TRBD1. The CDR3 runs to 13 residues. After removal of 2 bases from V and 4 bases from J, the junction contained 0 bases not matched to a gene. Germline V CDR1 and CDR2: PRHDT, FYEKMQ (reference sequence). The CDR3 sequence is CASSLTGGTEAFF. CDR3 coding DNA: TGTGCCAGCAGCTTAACAGGGGGCACTGAAGCTTTCTTT.

A single count supports this clone. The genes are TRBV20-1 and TRBJ2-5; weak D call: TRBD2 (6 bases). Germline CDR1 is DFQATT and CDR2 is SNEGSKA (reference sequence). Trimming took 7 bases from V and 5 from J, leaving 11 bases between them. CDR3 length: 11 amino acids. The CDR3 spells CSVQAGETQYF. The CDR3 DNA follows: TGCAGTGTCCAGGCGGGGGAGACCCAGTACTTC.

This rearrangement joins TRBV12-3 or TRBV12-4 to TRBJ2-7; TRBD1 matches at 7 bases. This CDR3 is built from 13 residues. V lost 7 bases, J lost 7 bases, and 10 bases stayed unmatched. The CDR3 DNA reads TGTGCCAGCAAACCAGGGGGACGAGGGGAGCAGTACTTC. Residues: CASKPGGRGEQYF.

The CDR3 DNA reads TGTGCCAGCAGTTTACCCCCGGGTGGGAGGGGAAAAAACATTCAGTACTTC. Encoded protein: CASSLPPGGRGKNIQYF. The chain links TRBV27 to TRBJ2-4; 7 bases are shared with TRBD2. The CDR3 length is 17 residues. J was trimmed by 4 bases and V by 2 bases; bases with no gene match: 11. The germline V gene has CDR1 MNHEY and CDR2 SMNVEV (reference sequence).

This chain uses TRBV19 with TRBJ1-2; 8 bases line up with TRBD1. Germline CDR1 LNHDA, CDR2 SQIVND (reference sequence). V shed 6 bases and J 0 bases; nucleotides not matched to a gene: 0. The CDR3 covers 13 residues. The CDR3 nucleotides are TGTGCCAGTAGGGGACAGGCTAACTATGGCTACACCTTC. Residues: CASRGQANYGYTF. Complete variable domain (other parts from reference TRBV19 and TRBJ1-2): DGGITQSPKYLFRKEGQNVTLSCEQNLNHDAMYWYRQDPGQGLRLIYYSQIVNDFQKGDIAEGYSVSREKKESFPLTVTSAQKNPTAFYLCASRGQANYGYTFGSGTRLTVV.

V is TRBV24-1 and J is TRBJ1-6; D perhaps matches TRBD1 (6 bases). This CDR3 spans 14 amino acids. The V gene's germline CDR1 is KGHDR and CDR2 SFDVKD. Trimming pared 5 bases from V and 8 bases from J, leaving 12 bases between. CDR3 DNA sequence: TGTGCCACCAGTGTTGTGGACAGTTATTCACCCCTCCACTTT. This gives the protein CATSVVDSYSPLHF.

This clone was detected only a few times. J is TRBJ2-7 and V is TRBV6-5; the match to TRBD2 covers 7 bases. V shed 2 bases and J 5 bases; nucleotides not matched to a gene: 6. The germline CDR1 and CDR2 sequences are MNHEY and SVGAGI. The CDR3 length is 14 residues. In nucleotides, the CDR3 is TGTGCCAGCAGTTACGGGGGAGGGCCAAACGAGCAGTACTTC. It translates to CASSYGGGPNEQYF.

The chain couples TRBV19 to TRBJ2-3; no clear D. Trimming removed 0 bases from V and 0 bases from J, with 10 bases in between. The CDR3 runs to 16 residues. Germline CDR1 and CDR2: LNHDA and SQIVND (reference sequence). CDR3 nucleotides: TGTGCCAGTAGTATAGATCACAGAACTAGCACAGATACGCAGTATTTT. It is translated as CASSIDHRTSTDTQYF.

The gene calls are TRBV18 and TRBJ2-1; 7 bases align to TRBD2. The V gene's germline CDR1 is KGHSH and CDR2 LQKENI. The V and J ends lost 2 bases and 8 bases, in that order; junction bases with no gene match: 12. The CDR3 length is 16 residues. In DNA, the CDR3 is TGTGCCAGCTCACCAAATTCGGGAGGCCCCCCCCATGAGCAGTTCTTC. The encoded protein is CASSPNSGGPPHEQFF.

The chain recombines TRBV6-1 with TRBJ2-1, with 10 bases aligning to TRBD2. After removal of 2 bases from V and 8 bases from J, the junction contained 9 bases not matched to a gene. The V gene's germline CDR1 is MNHNS and CDR2 SASEGT. CDR3 length equals 16 residues. The CDR3 spells CASSELSGRALYEQFF. For the CDR3, the DNA is TGTGCCAGCAGTGAATTGAGCGGGAGGGCCTTGTATGAGCAGTTCTTC.

The gene calls are TRBV6-5 and TRBJ2-3; 7 bases line up with TRBD2. Germline V CDR1 and CDR2: MNHEY, SVGAGI. The length of the CDR3 is 15 residues. Losses at the gene ends were 0 bases for V and 5 bases for J; bases not matched to a gene: 5. CDR3 in amino acids: CASSYSGREGDTQYF. CDR3 DNA: TGTGCCAGCAGTTACTCCGGCAGGGAGGGAGATACGCAGTATTTT.

CDR3 coding DNA: TGTGCCGCGGGGCACAGCTCCTACGAGCAGTACTTC. This codes for CAAGHSSYEQYF. This chain connects TRBV28 to TRBJ2-7; a weak D match, TRBD2 (6 bases). CDR3 length equals 12 residues. Trimming took 11 bases from V and 0 from J, leaving 11 bases between them. Looked up from germline, CDR1 is MDHEN and CDR2 is SYDVKM.

The chain links TRBV19 to TRBJ1-2; 8 bases match TRBD1. The CDR3 totals 14 residues. With 2 bases clipped from V and 7 bases from J, the junction kept 6 bases outside the gene matches. Per the germline V gene, CDR1 is LNHDA and CDR2 is SQIVND (reference sequence). The CDR3 region has the DNA TGTGCCAGTAGTATATTGACAGGGGATGGTGGCTACACCTTC. Protein: CASSILTGDGGYTF.

The CDR3 bases are TGTGCCAGCAGCCGGACTAGTTCCACCGGGGAGCTGTTTTTT. Residues: CASSRTSSTGELFF. The chain carries TRBV13 and TRBJ2-2; 7 bases are shared with TRBD2. There are 14 residues in the CDR3. Germline CDR1 reads PRHDT; CDR2 reads FYEKMQ (reference sequence). Unmatched junction bases numbered 4, after V lost 5 bases and J lost 4 bases.

The chain employs TRBV19 and TRBJ2-5, with 8 bases aligning to TRBD2. Trimming cost V 3 bases and J 4 bases; bases outside gene matches: 7. CDR1 and CDR2 from the germline V gene are LNHDA and SQIVND (reference sequence). The CDR3 sequence is 15 residues long. In DNA form, the CDR3 reads TGTGCCAGTAGTATCCAAGCGGGGGTAGGAGAGACCCAGTACTTC. Translation gives CASSIQAGVGETQYF.

The chain employs TRBV18 and TRBJ1-2; a weak D match, TRBD1 (5 bases). Germline V lookup: CDR1 KGHSH, CDR2 LQKENI. The germline V and J ends were trimmed by 0 bases and 6 bases, with 11 bases remaining between them. The length of the CDR3 is 14 residues. The CDR3 DNA follows: TGTGCCAGCTCACCACCCCCGGGGGAGGATGGCTACACCTTC. Protein product: CASSPPPGEDGYTF.